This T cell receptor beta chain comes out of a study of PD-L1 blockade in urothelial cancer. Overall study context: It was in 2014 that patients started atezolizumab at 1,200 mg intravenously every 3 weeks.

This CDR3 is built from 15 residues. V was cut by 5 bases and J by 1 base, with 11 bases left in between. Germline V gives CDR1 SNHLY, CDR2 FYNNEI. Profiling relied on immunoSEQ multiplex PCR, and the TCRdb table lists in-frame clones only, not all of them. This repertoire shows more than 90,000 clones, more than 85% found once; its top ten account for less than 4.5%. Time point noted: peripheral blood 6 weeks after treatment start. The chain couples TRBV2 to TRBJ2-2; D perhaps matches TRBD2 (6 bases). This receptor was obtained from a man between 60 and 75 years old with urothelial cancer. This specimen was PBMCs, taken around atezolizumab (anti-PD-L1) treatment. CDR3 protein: CASSPGLKNTGELFF. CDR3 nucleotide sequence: TGTGCCAGCAGTCCGGGACTGAAGAACACCGGGGAGCTGTTTTTT.